Included here is one TCR beta chain sequence, with context. The entry originates in a study of blood T cell repertoires in COVID-19. V shed 3 bases and J 2 bases; nucleotides not matched to a gene: 13. CDR3 size: 19 residues. Germline CDR1 MNHNS, CDR2 SASEGT. The repertoire was sequenced with immunoSEQ multiplex PCR; TCRdb's copy has only in-frame clones and lacks some. Here the sample spans tens of thousands of clones, roughly 90% being singletons. The genes are TRBV6-1 and TRBJ2-2; 9 bases align to TRBD1. This clonotype originated in an elderly woman with acute or convalescent COVID-19. The specimen was peripheral blood. Here the CDR3 reads CASSDPLKPGQGNTGELFF. The CDR3 nucleotides read TGTGCCAGCAGTGACCCCCTTAAACCGGGACAGGGTAACACCGGGGAGCTGTTTTTT.